The 5 T cell receptor beta chains presented below share a single source sample, sequenced in a study of blood T cell repertoires in COVID-19. Sequencing used immunoSEQ multiplex PCR; TCRdb keeps in-frame clones, though not all of them. Here the sample spans about 120,000 clones, roughly 88% being singletons. Sequences were obtained from peripheral blood. These TCRs come from a woman older than 75 with acute or convalescent COVID-19.

This clone showed up just a few times. V gene TRBV20-1 combines with J gene TRBJ1-2; D is ambiguous. In germline, CDR1 is DFQATT, CDR2 SNEGSKA (reference sequence). This CDR3 is 11 amino acids long. The V end lost 3 bases, the J end lost 6 bases, and 8 bases lay between the germline ends. CDR3 DNA: TGCAGTGCTAGTAGAGCTGATGGCTACACCTTC. Translated: CSASRADGYTF.

The chain combines TRBV5-6 with TRBJ1-1, with 12 bases matching TRBD1. The J segment lost 3 bases and the V segment lost 4 bases, leaving 7 bases of the junction unmatched. The CDR3 is 16 amino acids. Germline CDR1 and CDR2: SGHDT and YYEEEE. DNA for the CDR3: TGTGCCAGCAGCGCGGGACAGGGGGCTCTGTACACTGAAGCTTTCTTT. It is translated as CASSAGQGALYTEAFF.

This clone showed up just once. The V call is TRBV5-1, the J call TRBJ2-3, with a weak D call TRBD2 (5 bases). V dropped 1 base and J dropped 4 bases, with 10 bases sitting between them. Per the germline V gene, CDR1 is SGHRS and CDR2 is YFSETQ. The CDR3 extends over 14 amino acids. The CDR3 spells CASSLIGVPDTQYF. The CDR3 DNA reads as TGCGCCAGCAGCTTGATCGGGGTCCCAGATACGCAGTATTTT.

J is TRBJ2-3 and V is TRBV29-1, with a possible D match to TRBD1 (5 bases). The length of the CDR3 is 14 residues. The V end was cut by 2 bases, the J end by 2 bases, with 11 bases between. Looked up from germline, CDR1 is SQVTM and CDR2 is ANQGSEA. The chain's CDR3 is CSVEPWTLTDTQYF. CDR3 bases: TGCAGCGTTGAACCTTGGACACTCACAGATACGCAGTATTTT.

V is TRBV10-3 and J is TRBJ1-4, with D unclear. The CDR3 loop spans 13 amino acids. From germline, CDR1 is ENHRY and CDR2 SYGVKD. V was trimmed by 6 bases and J by 5 bases, leaving 10 bases between them. CDR3 DNA: TGTGCCATCAGCAGGCAGCTAAATGAAAAACTGTTTTTT. This codes for CAISRQLNEKLFF.